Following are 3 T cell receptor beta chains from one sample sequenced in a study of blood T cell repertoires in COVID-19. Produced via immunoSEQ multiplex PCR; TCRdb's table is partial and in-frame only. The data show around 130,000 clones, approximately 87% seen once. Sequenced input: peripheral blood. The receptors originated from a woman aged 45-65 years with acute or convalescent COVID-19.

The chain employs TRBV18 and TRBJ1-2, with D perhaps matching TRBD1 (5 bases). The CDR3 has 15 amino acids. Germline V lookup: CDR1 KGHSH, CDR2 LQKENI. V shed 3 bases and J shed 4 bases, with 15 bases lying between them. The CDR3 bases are TGTGCCAGCTCACCTGCCCCAGGGCCTGGCTATGGCTACACCTTC. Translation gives CASSPAPGPGYGYTF.

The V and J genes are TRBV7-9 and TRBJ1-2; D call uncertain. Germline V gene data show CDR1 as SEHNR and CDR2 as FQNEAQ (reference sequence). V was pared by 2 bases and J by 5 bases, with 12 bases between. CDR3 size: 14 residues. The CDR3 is CASSLQAGSYGYTF. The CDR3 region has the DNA TGTGCCAGCAGCTTACAGGCGGGGAGTTATGGCTACACCTTC.

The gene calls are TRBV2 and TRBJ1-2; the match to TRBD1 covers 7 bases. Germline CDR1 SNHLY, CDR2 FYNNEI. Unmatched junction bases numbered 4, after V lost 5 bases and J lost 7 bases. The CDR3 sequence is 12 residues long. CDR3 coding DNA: TGTGCCAGCAGTCCAACAGGGGTTGGCTACACCTTC. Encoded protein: CASSPTGVGYTF. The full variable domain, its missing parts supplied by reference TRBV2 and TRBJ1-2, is EPEVTQTPSHQVTQMGQEVILRCVPISNHLYFYWYRQILGQKVEFLVSFYNNEISEKSEIFDDQFSVERPDGSNFTLKIRSTKLEDSAMYFCASSPTGVGYTFGSGTRLTVV.